The 24 T cell receptor beta chains in this list originate from one sample, sequenced in a study of blood T cell repertoires in COVID-19. Sequenced by immunoSEQ multiplex PCR; TCRdb stores in-frame clones only, minus some. Of 250,000 or so clones listed, around 88% are singletons. Sequenced material: peripheral blood. The receptors derive from a man aged 25-40 years with active or convalescent COVID-19.

The V and J genes are TRBV3-1 (or the pseudogene TRBV3-2) and TRBJ2-1, with 11 bases that match TRBD2. The CDR3 has 17 amino acids. In germline, CDR1 is LGHDT, CDR2 YNNKEL (reference sequence). The trim removed 0 bases at V and 4 bases at J, leaving 5 bases unmatched. CDR3 loop: CASSQEASGGLYNEQFF. The CDR3 nucleotides read TGTGCCAGCAGCCAAGAAGCTAGCGGGGGGCTATACAATGAGCAGTTCTTC.

The rearrangement joins TRBV9 to TRBJ1-4; perhaps TRBD1 as D (6 bases). Trimming pared 3 bases from V and 5 bases from J, leaving 11 bases between. The CDR3 is made up of 14 amino acids. Germline V gives CDR1 SGDLS, CDR2 YYNGEE. The CDR3 DNA follows: TGTGCCAGCAGCGGCCGGGACACGAATGAAAAACTGTTTTTT. Its translation: CASSGRDTNEKLFF.

This chain connects TRBV9 to TRBJ1-1; TRBD1 matches 7 bases. V dropped 0 bases and J dropped 11; count of bases not matched to a gene: 7. CDR3 size: 13 residues. Germline CDR1 SGDLS, CDR2 YYNGEE. The CDR3 DNA reads as TGTGCCAGCAGCGTAGGGGCCGAAGGGGGCGCTTTCTTT. It is translated as CASSVGAEGGAFF.

The chain links TRBV18 to TRBJ2-5; 13 bases agree with TRBD2. The CDR3 consists of 17 residues. Germline V gene lookup returns CDR1 KGHSH and CDR2 LQKENI. Unmatched junction bases numbered 5, after V lost 3 bases and J lost 1 base. The CDR3 is CASSPGTSGEIQETQYF. The CDR3 nucleotides read TGTGCCAGCTCACCCGGGACTAGCGGGGAAATCCAAGAGACCCAGTACTTC.

The chain is built from TRBV11-2 and TRBJ1-4; 10 positions agree with TRBD1. The V and J ends lost 5 bases and 8 bases, in that order; junction bases with no gene match: 5. The CDR3 is 14 amino acids. Germline loops: CDR1 SGHAT, CDR2 FQNNGV. Here the CDR3 reads CASSTGTGDEKLFF. The CDR3, as DNA: TGTGCCAGCAGCACCGGGACAGGGGACGAAAAACTGTTTTTT.

This rearrangement joins TRBV9 to TRBJ2-1; 11 bases align to TRBD2. Germline CDR1 is SGDLS and CDR2 is YYNGEE. The V gene end was trimmed by 4 bases and the J gene end by 2 bases; junction bases not matched to a gene: 11. The CDR3 has 18 amino acids. For the CDR3, the DNA is TGTGCCAGCAGCACCCTAGCGGGGGGTCCAGGAACCTACAATGAGCAGTTCTTC. This codes for CASSTLAGGPGTYNEQFF.

The rearrangement uses TRBV19 and TRBJ1-1, with D tentatively TRBD1 (5 bases). Germline V gene sequence: CDR1 LNHDA, CDR2 SQIVND (reference sequence). This CDR3 has 13 residues. Trimming took 6 bases from V and 8 from J, leaving 16 bases between them. CDR3: CASSLQVSLEAFF. DNA for the CDR3: TGTGCCAGTAGCTTACAGGTTTCTCTGGAAGCTTTCTTT.

The chain uses TRBV13 and TRBJ2-7; 7 nucleotides align to TRBD2. CDR1 PRHDT and CDR2 FYEKMQ come from the germline V gene (reference sequence). The CDR3 loop spans 16 amino acids. The V segment lost 2 bases and the J segment 7 bases; nucleotides outside the gene matches: 14. CDR3 coding DNA: TGTGCCAGCAGCTTACGGCGGGTAGCGGGCACTAATGAGCAGTACTTC. Translating gives CASSLRRVAGTNEQYF.

The genes are TRBV13 and TRBJ2-1; the D gene is possibly TRBD2 (5 bases). The CDR3 covers 15 residues. Germline CDR1 is PRHDT and CDR2 is FYEKMQ (reference sequence). V gave up 4 bases and J gave up 7 bases, with 17 bases separating them. CDR3 sequence reads: CASSSVGLAHNEQFF. CDR3 coding DNA: TGTGCCAGCAGCTCCGTCGGGCTAGCCCATAATGAGCAGTTCTTC.

V and J are TRBV19 and TRBJ1-5, with 7 bases aligning to TRBD1. This CDR3 comprises 16 residues. The germline V gene encodes CDR1 LNHDA and CDR2 SQIVND (reference sequence). The trim removed 4 bases at V and 6 bases at J, leaving 12 bases unmatched. CDR3 in DNA: TGTGCCAGTAGTACTGACAGGGTTGGGGGGAGTCAGCCCCAGCATTTT. Translated, it gives CASSTDRVGGSQPQHF.

The gene calls are TRBV7-7 and TRBJ2-2; D remains ambiguous. The CDR3 covers 15 residues. V was trimmed by 2 bases and J by 2 bases, leaving 9 bases between them. In germline, CDR1 is SSHAT, CDR2 FNYEAQ (reference sequence). The CDR3 nucleotides are TGTGCCAGCAGCTTAAGTCCAGGAAACACCGGGGAGCTGTTTTTT. Its translation is CASSLSPGNTGELFF.

The chain joins TRBV7-8 to TRBJ2-1; 7 bases align to TRBD1. J was trimmed by 6 bases and V by 3 bases; bases with no gene match: 2. Germline V gives CDR1 SGHVS, CDR2 FQNEAQ. The CDR3 sequence is 13 residues long. The CDR3: CASSFPGGNEQFF. In nucleotides, the CDR3 is TGTGCCAGCAGCTTTCCAGGGGGCAATGAGCAGTTCTTC.

This sequence joins TRBV5-5 and TRBJ2-5; TRBD1 matches at 7 bases. This CDR3 contains 14 residues. Germline-derived CDR1 and CDR2 are SGHKS and YYEKEE (reference sequence). Trimming took 4 bases from V and 2 from J; bases not matched to a gene: 5. CDR3 sequence reads: CASSRTGVQETQYF. DNA for the CDR3: TGTGCCAGCAGCAGAACAGGGGTTCAAGAGACCCAGTACTTC.

V and J are TRBV27 and TRBJ1-6; 10 nucleotides line up with TRBD1. CDR3 length equals 15 residues. V shed 7 bases, J shed 8 bases, and the junction held 8 bases outside the gene matches. The germline CDR1 and CDR2 sequences are MNHEY and SMNVEV (reference sequence). The CDR3 DNA reads TGTGCCAGCACCCTCTCCGGGACAGGGGATTCACCCCTCCACTTT. Its translation: CASTLSGTGDSPLHF.

V is TRBV19 and J is TRBJ1-5, with D possibly TRBD1 on 6 matching bases. CDR1 is LNHDA and CDR2 is SQIVND in the germline V gene (reference sequence). The CDR3 length is 12 residues. Trimming shortened V by 10 bases and J by 5 bases, and 12 bases separated the two germline ends. CDR3 nucleotides: TGTGCCACCAACAGGGTCGATCAGCCCCAGCATTTT. Its protein is CATNRVDQPQHF.

The chain employs TRBV6-4 and TRBJ2-5; TRBD2 matches at 10 bases. The germline gives CDR1 MRHNA, CDR2 SNTAGT. The CDR3 is made up of 14 amino acids. The junction had 3 bases not matched to a gene; V was cut back by 6 bases and J by 2 bases. The CDR3 loop is CASRGLAPQETQYF. In nucleotides, the CDR3 is TGTGCCAGCAGGGGACTAGCGCCGCAAGAGACCCAGTACTTC.

V and J are TRBV12-5 and TRBJ1-5; D call uncertain. Germline lookup yields CDR1 LGHNT and CDR2 FRNRAP. The CDR3 is 11 residues long. V was trimmed by 2 bases and J by 9 bases, leaving 5 bases between them. CDR3 region: CASGLIWPQHF. CDR3 nucleotide sequence: TGTGCTAGTGGTTTGATATGGCCCCAGCATTTT.

This chain links TRBV27 with TRBJ1-6, with D tentatively TRBD1 (6 bases). CDR1 is MNHEY and CDR2 is SMNVEV in the germline V gene (reference sequence). Trimming took off 6 bases at V and 4 bases at J, with 16 bases between the two ends. The length of the CDR3 is 16 residues. The CDR3 spells CASRIGGALYNSPLHF. The CDR3 DNA sequence: TGTGCCAGCAGGATCGGGGGGGCACTGTATAATTCACCCCTCCACTTT.

The table lists this clone with a few counts. The gene calls are TRBV6-5 and TRBJ1-2; the D is unclear. Germline V lookup: CDR1 MNHEY, CDR2 SVGAGI. The CDR3 extends over 13 amino acids. Trimming left V 0 bases short and J 4 bases short, with 6 bases between. CDR3 loop: CASSYSERYGYTF. The CDR3 DNA follows: TGTGCCAGCAGTTACTCGGAGCGCTATGGCTACACCTTC.

This sequence joins TRBV7-9 and TRBJ2-5, with TRBD1 as a possible D gene (5 bases). V was cut by 0 bases and J by 5 bases, with 7 bases left in between. The CDR3 is 13 residues long. Per germline, CDR1 SEHNR and CDR2 FQNEAQ (reference sequence). The CDR3 protein is CASSLARAETQYF. CDR3 nucleotide sequence: TGTGCCAGCAGCTTAGCCAGGGCGGAGACCCAGTACTTC.

This chain joins TRBV9 and TRBJ2-2; the match to TRBD1 covers 7 bases. This CDR3 is 15 amino acids long. CDR1 and CDR2 (germline): SGDLS, YYNGEE. With V trimmed by 0 bases and J by 4 bases, 3 bases remained unmatched. CDR3 in DNA: TGTGCCAGCAGCGTAGGCAGGGGGAGCACCGGGGAGCTGTTTTTT. Encoded protein: CASSVGRGSTGELFF.

This chain uses TRBV5-6 with TRBJ2-7; unclear D gene. V gave up 2 bases and J gave up 6 bases, with 6 bases separating them. The germline CDR1 and CDR2 sequences are SGHDT and YYEEEE. CDR3 length equals 11 residues. For the CDR3, the DNA is TGTGCCAGCAGCTTTGAGCGCGAGCAGTACTTC. It is translated as CASSFEREQYF.

The V gene is TRBV10-2, the J gene TRBJ1-1; 7 positions agree with TRBD1. CDR1 and CDR2 (germline): WSHSY, SAAADI. The CDR3 has 12 amino acids. Germline trimming cut 4 bases from V and 10 bases from J; bases unmatched to any gene: 6. The CDR3 DNA follows: TGCGCCAGCAGTGCGGTAGGGGGCAGAGCTTTCTTT. This gives the protein CASSAVGGRAFF.

The chain is built from TRBV4-1 and TRBJ2-1; TRBD1 aligns across 10 bases. Germline V gives CDR1 MGHRA, CDR2 YSYEKL. Trimming took 6 bases from V and 8 from J; bases not matched to a gene: 10. CDR3 length: 15 amino acids. CDR3 DNA sequence: TGCGCCAGCAGACAGCCGGGACAGGGGACTTATGAGCAGTTCTTC. Protein product: CASRQPGQGTYEQFF.